In its sample, the clone carrying this T cell receptor (beta chain) was seen many times. Its antigen remains unknown. TCR beta CDR3 region amplification was performed from RNA transcripts. Initially, a first-round RT-PCR of the TCR CDR3 employed the HTBI primer set. Each CDR3 protein is one row after TCRdb ran MiXCR on the multiplex PCR reads. The sample records around 620,000 distinct CDR3 sequences, around 14% being singletons. This sample is part of a study of T cells in Graves' hyperthyroidism and ophthalmopathy. Trimming pared 2 bases from V and 2 bases from J, leaving 18 bases between. This CDR3 is built from 16 residues. CDR1 and CDR2 (germline): DFQATT, SNEGSKA (reference sequence). Disease lasting under 3 months, a NOSPECS grade of at least 4, and a Clinical Activity Score of at least 3 were features of the ophthalmopathy patients. Uncontrolled infection, other autoimmune disease, pregnancy or lactation disqualified patients from enrolment. Source material for PBMCs was about 11 ml fresh peripheral blood.

Study-level findings and limits: Most expanded thyroid clonotypes above 0.001 also appeared in blood.

This rearrangement joins TRBV20-1 to TRBJ2-5; D not resolved. Sequencing used blood. The origin of this receptor is a woman aged 18-35 years with Graves' ophthalmopathy. The CDR3: CSARLPYDPLQETQYF. CDR3 bases: TGCAGTGCTAGACTTCCATACGACCCGTTACAAGAGACCCAGTACTTC.